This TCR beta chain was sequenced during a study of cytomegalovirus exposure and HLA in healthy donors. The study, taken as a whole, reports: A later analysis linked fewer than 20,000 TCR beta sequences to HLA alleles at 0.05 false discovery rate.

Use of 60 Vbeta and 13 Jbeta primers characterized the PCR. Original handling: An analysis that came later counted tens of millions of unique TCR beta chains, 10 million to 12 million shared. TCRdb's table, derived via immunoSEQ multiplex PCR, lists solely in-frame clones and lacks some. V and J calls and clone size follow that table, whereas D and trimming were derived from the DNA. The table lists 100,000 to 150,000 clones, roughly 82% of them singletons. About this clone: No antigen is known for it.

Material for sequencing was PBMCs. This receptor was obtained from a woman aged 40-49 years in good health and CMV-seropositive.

The CDR3 nucleotides read TGTGCCAGCAGCTTTAATCGCGGGGGGGACTACAATGAGCAGTTCTTC. As protein: CASSFNRGGDYNEQFF. The chain is built from TRBV5-6 and TRBJ2-1; TRBD2 aligns across 9 bases. V trimming: 2 bases; J trimming: 3 bases; junction bases outside the gene matches: 6. CDR1 is SGHDT, CDR2 YYEEEE, per germline. CDR3 length equals 16 residues.